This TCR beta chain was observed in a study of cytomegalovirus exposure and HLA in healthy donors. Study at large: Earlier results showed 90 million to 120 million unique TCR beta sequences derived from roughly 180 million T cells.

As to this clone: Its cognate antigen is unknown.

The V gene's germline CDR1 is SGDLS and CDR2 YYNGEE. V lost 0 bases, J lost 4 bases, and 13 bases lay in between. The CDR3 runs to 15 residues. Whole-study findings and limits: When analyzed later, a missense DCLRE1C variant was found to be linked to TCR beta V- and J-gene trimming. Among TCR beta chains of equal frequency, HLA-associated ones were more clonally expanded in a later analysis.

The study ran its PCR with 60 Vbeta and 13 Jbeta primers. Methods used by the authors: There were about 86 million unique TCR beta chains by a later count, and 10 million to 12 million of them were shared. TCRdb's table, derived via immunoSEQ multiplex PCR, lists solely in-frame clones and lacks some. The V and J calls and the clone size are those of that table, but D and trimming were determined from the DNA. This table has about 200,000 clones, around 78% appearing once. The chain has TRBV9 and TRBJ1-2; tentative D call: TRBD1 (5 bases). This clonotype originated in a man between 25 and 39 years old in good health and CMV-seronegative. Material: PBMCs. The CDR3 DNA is TGTGCCAGCAGCGTAGACCAGGGATGGGCCTATGGCTACACCTTC. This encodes CASSVDQGWAYGYTF.